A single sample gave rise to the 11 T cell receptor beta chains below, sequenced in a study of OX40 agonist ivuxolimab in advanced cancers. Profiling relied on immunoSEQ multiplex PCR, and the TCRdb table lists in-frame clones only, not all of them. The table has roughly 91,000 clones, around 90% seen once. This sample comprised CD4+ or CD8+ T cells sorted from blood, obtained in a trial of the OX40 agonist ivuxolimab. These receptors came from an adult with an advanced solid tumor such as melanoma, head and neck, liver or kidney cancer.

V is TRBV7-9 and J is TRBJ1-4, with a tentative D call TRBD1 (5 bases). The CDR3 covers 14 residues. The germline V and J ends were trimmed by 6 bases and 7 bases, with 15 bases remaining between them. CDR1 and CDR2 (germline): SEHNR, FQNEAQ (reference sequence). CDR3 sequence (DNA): TGTGCCAGCAGTCGAGGGGCAGCGCCTGAAAAACTGTTTTTT. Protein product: CASSRGAAPEKLFF.

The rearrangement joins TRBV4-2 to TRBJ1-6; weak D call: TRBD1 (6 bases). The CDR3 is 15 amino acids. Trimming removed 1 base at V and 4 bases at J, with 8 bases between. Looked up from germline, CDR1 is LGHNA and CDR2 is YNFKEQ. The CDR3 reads CASSQVGTYNSPLHF. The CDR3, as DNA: TGTGCCAGCAGCCAAGTAGGGACATATAATTCACCCCTCCACTTT.

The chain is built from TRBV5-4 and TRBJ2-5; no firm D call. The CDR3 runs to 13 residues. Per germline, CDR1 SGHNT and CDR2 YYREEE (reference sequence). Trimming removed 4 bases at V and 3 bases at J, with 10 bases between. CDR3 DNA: TGTGCCAGCAGCCCCGGACCAGAAGAGACCCAGTACTTC. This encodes CASSPGPEETQYF. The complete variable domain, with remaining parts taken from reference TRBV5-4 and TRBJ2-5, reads ETGVTQSPTHLIKTRGQQVTLRCSSQSGHNTVSWYQQALGQGPQFIFQYYREEENGRGNFPPRFSGLQFPNYSSELNVNALELDDSALYLCASSPGPEETQYFGPGTRLLVL.

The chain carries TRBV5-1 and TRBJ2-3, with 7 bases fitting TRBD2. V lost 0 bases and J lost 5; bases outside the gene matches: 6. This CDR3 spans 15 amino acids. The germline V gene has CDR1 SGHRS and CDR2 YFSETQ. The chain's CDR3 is CASSLGGTGGDTQYF. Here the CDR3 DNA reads TGCGCCAGCAGCTTGGGAGGGACGGGAGGAGATACGCAGTATTTT.

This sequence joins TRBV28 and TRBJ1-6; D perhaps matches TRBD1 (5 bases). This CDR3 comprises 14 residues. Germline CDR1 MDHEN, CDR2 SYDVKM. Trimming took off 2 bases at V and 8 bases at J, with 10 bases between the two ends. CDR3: CASSLGGTYSPLHF. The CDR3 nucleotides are TGTGCCAGCAGTTTAGGCGGGACCTATTCACCCCTCCACTTT.

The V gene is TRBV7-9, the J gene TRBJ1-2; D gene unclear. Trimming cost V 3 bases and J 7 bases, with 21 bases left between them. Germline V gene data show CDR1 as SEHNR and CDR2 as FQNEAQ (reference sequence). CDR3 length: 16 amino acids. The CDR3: CASSLSNTLTLSGYTF. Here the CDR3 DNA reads TGTGCCAGCAGCTTGTCCAACACACTCACGTTATCTGGCTACACCTTC.

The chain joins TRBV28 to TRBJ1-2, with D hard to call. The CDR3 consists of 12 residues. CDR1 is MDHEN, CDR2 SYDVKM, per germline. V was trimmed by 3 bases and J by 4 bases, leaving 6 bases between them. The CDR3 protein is CASSFHGYGYTF. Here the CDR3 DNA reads TGTGCCAGCAGTTTCCATGGCTATGGCTACACCTTC.

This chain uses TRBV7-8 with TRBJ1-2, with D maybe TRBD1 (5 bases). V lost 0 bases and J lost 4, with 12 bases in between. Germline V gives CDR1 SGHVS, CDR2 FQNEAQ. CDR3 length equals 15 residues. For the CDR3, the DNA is TGTGCCAGCAGCTTAGCGCGCGGGGCGGGCTATGGCTACACCTTC. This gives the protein CASSLARGAGYGYTF.

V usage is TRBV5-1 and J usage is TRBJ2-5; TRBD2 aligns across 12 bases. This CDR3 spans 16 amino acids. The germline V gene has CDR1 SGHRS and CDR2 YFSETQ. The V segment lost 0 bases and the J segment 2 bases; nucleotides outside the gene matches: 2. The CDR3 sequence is CASSLGLAGVQETQYF. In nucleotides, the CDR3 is TGCGCCAGCAGCTTGGGACTAGCGGGGGTTCAAGAGACCCAGTACTTC.

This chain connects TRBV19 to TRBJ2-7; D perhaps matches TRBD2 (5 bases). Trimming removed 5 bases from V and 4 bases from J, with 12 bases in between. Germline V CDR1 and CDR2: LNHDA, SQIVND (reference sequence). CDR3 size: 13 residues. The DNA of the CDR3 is TGTGCCAGTAGTTTGAGGGAGACTTACGAGCAGTACTTC. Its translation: CASSLRETYEQYF.

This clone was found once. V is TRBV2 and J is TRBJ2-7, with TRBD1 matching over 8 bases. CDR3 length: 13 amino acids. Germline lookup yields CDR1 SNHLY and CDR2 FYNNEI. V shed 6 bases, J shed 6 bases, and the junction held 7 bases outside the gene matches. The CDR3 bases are TGTGCCAGCAGAGGACAGGGCATGAGCGAGCAGTACTTC. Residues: CASRGQGMSEQYF. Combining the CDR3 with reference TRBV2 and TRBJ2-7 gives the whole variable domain EPEVTQTPSHQVTQMGQEVILRCVPISNHLYFYWYRQILGQKVEFLVSFYNNEISEKSEIFDDQFSVERPDGSNFTLKIRSTKLEDSAMYFCASRGQGMSEQYFGPGTRLTVT.